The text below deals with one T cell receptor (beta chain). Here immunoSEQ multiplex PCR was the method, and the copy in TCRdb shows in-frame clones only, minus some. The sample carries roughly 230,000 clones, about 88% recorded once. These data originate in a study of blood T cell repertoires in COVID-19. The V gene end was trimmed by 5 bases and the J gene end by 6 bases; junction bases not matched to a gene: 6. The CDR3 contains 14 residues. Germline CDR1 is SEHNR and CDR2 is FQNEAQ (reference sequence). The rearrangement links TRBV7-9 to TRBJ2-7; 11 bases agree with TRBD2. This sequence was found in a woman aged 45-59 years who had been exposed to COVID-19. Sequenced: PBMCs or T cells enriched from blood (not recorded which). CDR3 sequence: CASSEGLADTEQYF. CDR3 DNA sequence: TGTGCCAGCAGCGAGGGACTAGCGGACACCGAGCAGTACTTC.